The present TCR beta chain was sequenced within a study of identical twins. Findings and caveats of the study: Cord blood beta clonotypes that were abundant carried fewer insertions, and memory repertoires showed no such trend.

Among all donors, each was a healthy Caucasian. V was cut by 3 bases and J by 0 bases, with 20 bases left in between. Germline CDR1 and CDR2: LNHNV and YYDKDF (reference sequence). The CDR3 loop spans 18 amino acids. Unique molecular identifiers were in the cDNA, with template-switch universal primer binding. TCRdb passed the 5' RACE reads through MiXCR, listing each CDR3 protein once. There are roughly 250,000 distinct CDR3 sequences in the sample; about 14% occur only once, and 8.8% lies in the top ten. The sample holds a few counts of this clonotype. Its antigen is currently unknown. Sequencing input: memory (CD45RO+) T cells sorted from blood. This TCR was recovered from a woman aged 18-35 years in good health. This chain connects TRBV15 to TRBJ1-1, with D possibly matching TRBD1 (5 bases). CDR3 in DNA: TGTGCCACCAGCAGTGAAAGGGGCCGACTTAAGATGAACACTGAAGCTTTCTTT. It encodes CATSSERGRLKMNTEAFF.